A selection of T cell receptor beta chains follows, all from one sample in a study of CDR3 diversity in severe acne. Via MiXCR, TCRdb re-called the PCR reads, giving one row per CDR3 protein. Of about 85,000 distinct CDR3 sequences listed, approximately 52% were seen once; the top ten hold around 10%. The sequenced material came from blood. Receptors were obtained from a male donor in good health, serving as a control. CDR3s include the opening cysteine and the closing phenylalanine or tryptophan. Fields, in order: D gene, J gene, clone size, V gene, CDR3 DNA, CDR3 protein. The D gene is left open where the match is weak. Rows may omit the clone size; those that give it use once, few, many or a size class.

>-|TRBJ2-1|many|TRBV20-1
TGCAGTGCTAGAGATATGTATCACTACAATGAGCAGTTCTTC
CSARDMYHYNEQFF
>-|TRBJ2-1|few|TRBV7-6
TGTGCCAGCAGCTTACACCCCGGTAATGAGCAGTTCTTC
CASSLHPGNEQFF
>-|TRBJ2-7|-|TRBV20-1
TGCAGTGCTAGTATTGACGGTGAAATCTACGAGCAGTACTTC
CSASIDGEIYEQYF
>-|TRBJ1-6|medium-sized|TRBV13
TGTGCCAGCAGCTTAGCGGCAGGGAATAATTCACCCCTCCACTTT
CASSLAAGNNSPLHF
>TRBD1|TRBJ1-3|many|TRBV7-9
TGTGCCAGCAGCTTAACAGGGGGATACACCATATATTTT
CASSLTGGYTIYF
>-|TRBJ1-2|few|TRBV7-9
TGTGCCAGCAGCCTCACCGGGAGTAACTATGGCTACACCTTC
CASSLTGSNYGYTF
>TRBD2|TRBJ2-5|-|TRBV29-1
TGCAGCGTTGGGGCGGGAGGTGGGGAGACCCAGTACTTC
CSVGAGGGETQYF
>TRBD2|TRBJ2-7|many|TRBV15
TGTGCCACCAGCCTAGCGGGACTTTCCTACGAGCAGTACTTC
CATSLAGLSYEQYF
>-|TRBJ2-1|-|TRBV25-1
TGTGCCAGCAGTGACTCCGGGACTGCGGATGAGCAGTTCTTC
CASSDSGTADEQFF
>-|TRBJ2-2|-|TRBV7-9
TGTGCCAGCAGCTCCGCACCGCGTCAGGGGACGGGGGAGCTGTTTTTT
CASSSAPRQGTGELFF
>-|TRBJ1-2|few|TRBV9
TGTGCCAGCAGCGTAGGAGCAGCCCCGGGCTACACCTTC
CASSVGAAPGYTF
>TRBD1|TRBJ2-7|many|TRBV20-1
TGCAGTGCTAGAGATCTTCTTTCGAGCGACAGGGGGCGATCCTACGAGCAGTACTTC
CSARDLLSSDRGRSYEQYF
>-|TRBJ1-1|many|TRBV28
TGTGCCAGCAGAGGACAGTCGAGTAACACTGAAGCTTTCTTT
CASRGQSSNTEAFF
>-|TRBJ1-6|once|TRBV10-3
TGTGCCAGCGAGGGGGAGGGGAGCTCCTATAATTCACCCCTCCACTTT
CASEGEGSSYNSPLHF
>TRBD2|TRBJ2-3|-|TRBV29-1
TGCAGCGGCTGTGGTGGACTAGGAGGAGATACGCAGTATTTT
CSGCGGLGGDTQYF
>-|TRBJ2-5|-|TRBV11-1
TGTGCCAGCAGTTACTCTGAAGGGAGTGAGACCCAGTACTTC
CASSYSEGSETQYF
>TRBD2|TRBJ2-5|-|TRBV10-3
TGTGCCAACCGGGGGGAAGAGACCCAGTACTTC
CANRGEETQYF
>-|TRBJ2-7|many|TRBV10-3
TGTGCCATCAGTGCTCGGACGGGTTACGAGCAGTACTTC
CAISARTGYEQYF
>TRBD1|TRBJ2-5|-|TRBV29-1
TGCAGCGTTGATGGACAGGGGAGGGAGACCCAGTACTTC
CSVDGQGRETQYF
>-|TRBJ2-1|-|TRBV5-8
TGTGCCAGCAGCACGACGGACAATGAGCAGTTCTTC
CASSTTDNEQFF
>-|TRBJ1-1|-|TRBV19
TGTGCCAGTAGAGACGGTATGGACACTGAAGCTTTCTTT
CASRDGMDTEAFF
>-|TRBJ2-3|-|TRBV2
TGTGCCAGCAGCAACAGGGGGGGCGCGGATATGCAGTATTTT
CASSNRGGADMQYF
>TRBD1|TRBJ1-2|many|TRBV7-3
TGTGCCAGCAGCCTCGGACAGGGGGGGGGCTACACCTTC
CASSLGQGGGYTF
>TRBD2|TRBJ2-7|-|TRBV20-1
TGCAGTGCTAGTAAACTAGCGGGGGGAGCAGGGACCGAGCAGTACTTC
CSASKLAGGAGTEQYF
>-|TRBJ2-7|few|TRBV20-1
TGCAGTGCTCCACAGGGCTCCTACGAGCAGTACTTC
CSAPQGSYEQYF
>-|TRBJ2-5|once|TRBV20-1
-
CSASGYTFGSGTQYF
>-|TRBJ1-6|once|TRBV11-2
TGTGCCAGCAGACCCAGGACTCGGCCACCCCTCCACTTT
CASRPRTRPPLHF
>-|TRBJ1-1|-|TRBV11-2
TGTGCCAGCATCTATCGGCAGGGAGGCACTGAAGCTTTCTTT
CASIYRQGGTEAFF
>TRBD2|TRBJ2-1|-|TRBV10-3
TGTGCCATCGAGGCGGGACTAGCGGGAGGGGGAGGGAATGAGCAGTTCTTC
CAIEAGLAGGGGNEQFF
>-|TRBJ2-2|many|TRBV13
TGTGCCAGCAGAAGTAGGGTCGACTACACCGGGGAGCTGTTTTTT
CASRSRVDYTGELFF
>-|TRBJ2-7|few|TRBV20-1
TGCAGTGCTAGAGATTGGCGGGCCTCCTACGAGCAGTACTTC
CSARDWRASYEQYF
>TRBD2|TRBJ2-3|-|TRBV25-1
TGTGCCAGCAGTTTCGTAGCGGGAGGGGGCACAGATACGCAGTATTTT
CASSFVAGGGTDTQYF
>TRBD1|TRBJ1-1|-|TRBV29-1
TGCAGCGGCGGGACAGGGGAGAACACTGAAGCTTTCTTT
CSGGTGENTEAFF
>-|TRBJ2-3|-|TRBV2
TGTGCCAGCATCTACGCGGGAGATACGCAGTATTTT
CASIYAGDTQYF
>-|TRBJ1-1|-|TRBV20-1
TGCAGTGCTAGAGAGGGAACGAGGGAGAACACTGAAGCTTTCTTT
CSAREGTRENTEAFF
>-|TRBJ1-6|-|TRBV10-3
TGTGCCATCAGTCCTCTCCCTCCCGGTGCGGTCTCCTATAATTCACCCCTCCACTTT
CAISPLPPGAVSYNSPLHF
>TRBD1|TRBJ2-2|-|TRBV5-4
TGTGCCGGCAGTTCGACAGGGGCCGGCACCGGGGAGCTGTTTTTT
CAGSSTGAGTGELFF
>TRBD2|TRBJ2-3|-|TRBV6-1
TGTGCCACAGGATTCGGGACTAGCGGGGGGGATACGCAGTATTTT
CATGFGTSGGDTQYF
>-|TRBJ1-1|many|TRBV10-3
TGTGCCATCAGTGAGTCCCGTATGAACACTGAAGCTTTCTTT
CAISESRMNTEAFF
>-|TRBJ2-5|-|TRBV5-4
TGTGCCGGCAGCTTGGGTGGGGGCGGTCAGACCCAGTACTTC
CAGSLGGGGQTQYF
>-|TRBJ2-1|once|TRBV6-1
TGTGGCAGCAGGGGGGGCACCCGAGATCTTACATGGCGGTCCTTC
CGSRGGTRDLTWRSF
>-|TRBJ1-6|many|TRBV9
TGTGCCAGTAGACCGGGACCGAACCATTCACCCCTCCACTTT
CASRPGPNHSPLHF
>TRBD1|TRBJ1-2|few|TRBV7-2
TGTGCCAGCAGACCGATTACAGGGGGCAACTATGGCTACACCTTC
CASRPITGGNYGYTF
>TRBD1|TRBJ1-5|once|TRBV5-1
TGCGCCAGCAGCACAGGGGACGGTCAGCCCCAGCATTTT
CASSTGDGQPQHF
>-|TRBJ1-5|many|TRBV7-2
TGTGCCAGCAGCTTCGGCATGAGCAATCAGCCCCAGCATTTT
CASSFGMSNQPQHF
>-|TRBJ1-1|once|TRBV6-5
TGTGCCAGCAAGAGGACCCAGAACACTGAAGCTTTCTTT
CASKRTQNTEAFF
>-|TRBJ2-2|many|TRBV24-1
TGTGCCACCAGTGGTCCAGGGGACTTCTCCACCGGGGAGCTGTTTTTT
CATSGPGDFSTGELFF
>TRBD2|TRBJ2-3|many|TRBV6-2/TRBV6-3
TGTGCCAGCAGTTACGGCGGGGGGGCAGATACGCAGTATTTT
CASSYGGGADTQYF
>TRBD2|TRBJ2-5|few|TRBV7-8
TGTGCCAGCAGCTTAGTGGGGGGGGAGACCCAGTACTTC
CASSLVGGETQYF
>-|TRBJ2-7|-|TRBV7-6
TGTGCCAGCAGCCCGGGACTGGGAAAACACTACGAGCAGTACTTC
CASSPGLGKHYEQYF
>TRBD2|TRBJ2-5|-|TRBV9
TGTGCCAGCAGCGTACTAGCGGGAGTCGTAGAGACCCAGTACTTC
CASSVLAGVVETQYF
>-|TRBJ1-1|many|TRBV30
TGTGCCTGGAATGTGGGCTCCTTTGAAGCTTTCTTT
CAWNVGSFEAFF
>TRBD2|TRBJ2-7|-|TRBV5-1
TGCGCCAGCAGCGCGGGGGGAAGTCACTACGAGCAGTACTTC
CASSAGGSHYEQYF
>TRBD2|TRBJ2-2|-|TRBV11-3
TGTGCCAGCAGCCCTCACGGGACTAGCCCCGGGGAGCTGTTTTTT
CASSPHGTSPGELFF
>-|TRBJ1-2|few|TRBV20-1
TGCAGTGCTGGCGGACAGAACCGCTACACCTTC
CSAGGQNRYTF
>-|TRBJ1-6|medium-sized|TRBV19
TGTGCCAGTAGTATTGGAATAGCGAGGATGAGTAATTCACCCCTCCACTTT
CASSIGIARMSNSPLHF
>-|TRBJ2-6|few|TRBV12-3/TRBV12-4
TGTGCCAGCAGGCCTAGCTCTGGGGCCAACGTCCTGACTTTC
CASRPSSGANVLTF
>TRBD2|TRBJ2-1|many|TRBV11-2
TGTGCCAGCAGCCCCTGGGAGAGCGGGAGGCATGAGCAGTTCTTC
CASSPWESGRHEQFF
>TRBD1|TRBJ1-4|-|TRBV2
TGTGCCAGCAGTGAGATCGGGACAGGGAAAGAAAAACTGTTTTTT
CASSEIGTGKEKLFF